This paragraph covers one TCR beta chain sequence. Its antigen is not identified. Clones were sequenced by immunoSEQ multiplex PCR, and TCRdb holds only the in-frame ones, with some missing. The sample consists of some 150,000 clones, 92% of them appearing once. The data belong to a study of T cell responses to AZD1222 COVID-19 vaccine. Study observations and caveats: Clonal diversity was possibly underestimated; the donors were predominantly white British and more often female. Targets within unmutated variant regions were reportedly found for nearly half of spike-specific TCRs.

J was trimmed by 2 bases and V by 3 bases; bases with no gene match: 8. CDR3 length equals 18 residues. Germline V gives CDR1 SGHRS, CDR2 YFSETQ. The receptor was isolated from an adult who received the AZD1222 COVID-19 vaccine. The genes are TRBV5-1 and TRBJ2-5; 15 bases map to TRBD2. Sequencing was performed on peripheral blood, taken 28 days after the second AZD1222 dose. The CDR3 loop reads CASSSGTSGRYSQETQYF. For the CDR3, the DNA is TGCGCCAGCAGCTCCGGGACTAGCGGGAGGTACTCACAAGAGACCCAGTACTTC.